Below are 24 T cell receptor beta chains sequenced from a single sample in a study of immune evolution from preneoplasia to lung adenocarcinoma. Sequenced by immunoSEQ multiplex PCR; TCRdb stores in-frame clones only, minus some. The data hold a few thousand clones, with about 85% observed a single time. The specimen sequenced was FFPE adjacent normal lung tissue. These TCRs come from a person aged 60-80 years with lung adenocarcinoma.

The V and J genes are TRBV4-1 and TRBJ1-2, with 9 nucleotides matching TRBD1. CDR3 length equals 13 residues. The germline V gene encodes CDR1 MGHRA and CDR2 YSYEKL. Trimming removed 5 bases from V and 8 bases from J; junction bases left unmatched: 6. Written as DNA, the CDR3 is TGCGCCAGCAGCTCCCGGACAGGGGACGGCTACACCTTC. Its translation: CASSSRTGDGYTF.

The CDR3 spells CASSPSNSNTEAFF. CDR3 DNA sequence: TGTGCCAGCAGCCCCAGTAACTCTAACACTGAAGCTTTCTTT. The genes are TRBV9 and TRBJ1-1; no definite D call. V lost 4 bases to trimming and J lost 2 bases, with 12 bases between them. Germline V lookup: CDR1 SGDLS, CDR2 YYNGEE. The CDR3 has 14 residues.

CDR3 coding DNA: TGTGCCAGCAGCTTAACGGGGGATAGAACTGAAGCTTTCTTT. It yields the protein CASSLTGDRTEAFF. This chain links TRBV11-1 with TRBJ1-1, with a tentative D call TRBD1 (5 bases). CDR1 is SGHAT, CDR2 FQDESV, per germline (reference sequence). This CDR3 is 14 amino acids long. The V gene lost 2 bases and the J gene lost 5 bases, with 12 bases spanning the gap.

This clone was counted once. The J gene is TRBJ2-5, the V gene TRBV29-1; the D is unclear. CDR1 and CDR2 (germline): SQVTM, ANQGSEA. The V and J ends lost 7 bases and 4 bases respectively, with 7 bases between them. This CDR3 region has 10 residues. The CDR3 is CSGFRETQYF. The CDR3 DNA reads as TGCAGCGGATTTAGAGAGACCCAGTACTTC.

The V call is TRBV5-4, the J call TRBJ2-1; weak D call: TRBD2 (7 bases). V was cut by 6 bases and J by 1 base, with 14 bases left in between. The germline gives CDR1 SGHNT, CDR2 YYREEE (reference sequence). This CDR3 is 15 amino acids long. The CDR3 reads CASTWGGRSYNEQFF. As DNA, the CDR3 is TGTGCCAGCACCTGGGGGGGCCGGTCCTACAATGAGCAGTTCTTC. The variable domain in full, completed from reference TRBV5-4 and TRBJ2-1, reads ETGVTQSPTHLIKTRGQQVTLRCSSQSGHNTVSWYQQALGQGPQFIFQYYREEENGRGNFPPRFSGLQFPNYSSELNVNALELDDSALYLCASTWGGRSYNEQFFGPGTRLTVL.

The CDR3 bases are TGTGCCAGCAGCAAAGTGGAGACCTACGAGCAGTACTTC. As protein: CASSKVETYEQYF. The rearrangement links TRBV21-1 to TRBJ2-7; whether TRBD2, the table's D call, matches the DNA was not checked. TRBV21-1 is a pseudogene locus. The length of the CDR3 is 13 residues.

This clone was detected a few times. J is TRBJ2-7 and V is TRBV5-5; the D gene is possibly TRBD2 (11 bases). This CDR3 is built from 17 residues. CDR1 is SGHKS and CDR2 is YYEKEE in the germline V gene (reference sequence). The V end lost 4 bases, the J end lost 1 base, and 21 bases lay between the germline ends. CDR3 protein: CASSVDRGTSGSYEQYF. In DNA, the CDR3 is TGTGCCAGCAGCGTGGACAGGGGGACTAGCGGATCCTACGAGCAGTACTTC.

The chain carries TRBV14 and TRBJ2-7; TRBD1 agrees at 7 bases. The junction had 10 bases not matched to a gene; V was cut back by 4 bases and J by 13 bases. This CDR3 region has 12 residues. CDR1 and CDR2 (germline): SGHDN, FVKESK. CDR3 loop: CASSLDRAVQYF. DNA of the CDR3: TGTGCCAGCAGCCTAGACAGGGCGGTTCAATACTTC.

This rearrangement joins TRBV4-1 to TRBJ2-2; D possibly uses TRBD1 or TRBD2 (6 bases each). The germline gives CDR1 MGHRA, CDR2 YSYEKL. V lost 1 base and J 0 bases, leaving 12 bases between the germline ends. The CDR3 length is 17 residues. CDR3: CASSQVVGGPNTGELFF. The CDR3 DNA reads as TGCGCCAGCAGCCAAGTCGTCGGGGGCCCGAACACCGGGGAGCTGTTTTTT.

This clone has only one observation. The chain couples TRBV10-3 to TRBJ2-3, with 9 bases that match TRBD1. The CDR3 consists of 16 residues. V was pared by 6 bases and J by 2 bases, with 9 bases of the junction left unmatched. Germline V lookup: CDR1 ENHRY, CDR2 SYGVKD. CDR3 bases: TGTGCCATCAGGGACAGGGGAGGTTCGAACACAGATACGCAGTATTTT. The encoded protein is CAIRDRGGSNTDTQYF.

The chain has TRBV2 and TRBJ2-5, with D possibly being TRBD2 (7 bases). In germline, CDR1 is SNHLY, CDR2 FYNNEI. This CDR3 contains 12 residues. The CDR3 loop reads CASRGAGETQYF. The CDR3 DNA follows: TGTGCTAGCCGGGGGGCAGGGGAGACCCAGTACTTC.

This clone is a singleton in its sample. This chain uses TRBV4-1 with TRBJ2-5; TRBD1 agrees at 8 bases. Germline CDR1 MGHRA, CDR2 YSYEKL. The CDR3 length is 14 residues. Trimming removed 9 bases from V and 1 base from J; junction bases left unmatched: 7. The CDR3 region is CASGLGQAQETQYF. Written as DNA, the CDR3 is TGCGCCAGTGGTTTGGGACAGGCCCAAGAGACCCAGTACTTC.

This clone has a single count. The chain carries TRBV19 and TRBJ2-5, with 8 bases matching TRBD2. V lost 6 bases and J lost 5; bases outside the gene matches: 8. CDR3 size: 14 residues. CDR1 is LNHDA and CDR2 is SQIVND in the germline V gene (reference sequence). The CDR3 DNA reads TGTGCCAGTAGCCCGGGGGGGAATTGGGAGACCCAGTACTTC. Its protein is CASSPGGNWETQYF. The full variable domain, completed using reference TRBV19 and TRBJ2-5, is DGGITQSPKYLFRKEGQNVTLSCEQNLNHDAMYWYRQDPGQGLRLIYYSQIVNDFQKGDIAEGYSVSREKKESFPLTVTSAQKNPTAFYLCASSPGGNWETQYFGPGTRLLVL.

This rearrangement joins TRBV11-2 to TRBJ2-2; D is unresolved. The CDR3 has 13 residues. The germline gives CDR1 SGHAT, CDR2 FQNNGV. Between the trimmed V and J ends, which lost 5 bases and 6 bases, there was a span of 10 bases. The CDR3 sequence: CASSDPRAGELFF. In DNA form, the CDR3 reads TGTGCCAGCAGCGACCCGCGTGCCGGGGAGCTGTTTTTT. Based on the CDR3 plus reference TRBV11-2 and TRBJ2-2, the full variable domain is EAGVAQSPRYKIIEKRQSVAFWCNPISGHATLYWYQQILGQGPKLLIQFQNNGVVDDSQLPKDRFSAERLKGVDSTLKIQPAKLEDSAVYLCASSDPRAGELFFGEGSRLTVL.

The CDR3 region has the DNA TGTGCCAGCAGCGCTGAACAGGGGGCGCGTAACGAGCAGTACTTC. As protein: CASSAEQGARNEQYF. V is TRBV9 and J is TRBJ2-7; the match to TRBD1 covers 9 bases. The CDR3 totals 15 residues. V lost 3 bases and J lost 5; bases outside the gene matches: 9. The germline CDR1 and CDR2 sequences are SGDLS and YYNGEE.

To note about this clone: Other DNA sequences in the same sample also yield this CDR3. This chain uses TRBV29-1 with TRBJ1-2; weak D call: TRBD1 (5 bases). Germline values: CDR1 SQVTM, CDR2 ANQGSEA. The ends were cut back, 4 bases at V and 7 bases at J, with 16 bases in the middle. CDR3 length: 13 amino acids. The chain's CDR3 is CSVGQPGDRGYTF. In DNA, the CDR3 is TGCAGCGTTGGGCAACCTGGGGACCGTGGCTACACCTTC.

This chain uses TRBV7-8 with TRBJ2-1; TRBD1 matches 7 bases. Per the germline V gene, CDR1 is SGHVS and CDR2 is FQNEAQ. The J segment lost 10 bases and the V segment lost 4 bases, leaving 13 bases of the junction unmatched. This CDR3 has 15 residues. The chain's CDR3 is CASSSRTGWPREQFF. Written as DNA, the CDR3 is TGTGCCAGCAGCTCCCGGACAGGTTGGCCAAGAGAGCAGTTCTTC.

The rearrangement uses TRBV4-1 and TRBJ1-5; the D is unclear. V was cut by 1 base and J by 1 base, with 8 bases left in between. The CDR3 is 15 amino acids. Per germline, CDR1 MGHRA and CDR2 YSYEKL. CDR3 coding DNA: TGCGCCAGCAGCCAAGTAGCGTCCAGCAATCAGCCCCAGCATTTT. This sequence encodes CASSQVASSNQPQHF.

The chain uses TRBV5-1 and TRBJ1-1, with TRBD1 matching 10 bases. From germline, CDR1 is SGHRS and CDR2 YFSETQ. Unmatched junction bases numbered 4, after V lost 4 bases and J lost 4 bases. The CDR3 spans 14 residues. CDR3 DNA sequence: TGCGCCAGCAGCCGGGACAGGGGAAGCACTGAAGCTTTCTTT. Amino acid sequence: CASSRDRGSTEAFF.

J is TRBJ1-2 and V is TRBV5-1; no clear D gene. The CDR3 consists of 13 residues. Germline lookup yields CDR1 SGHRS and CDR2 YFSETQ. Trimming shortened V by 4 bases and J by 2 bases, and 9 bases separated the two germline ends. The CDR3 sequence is CASSVGSNYGYTF. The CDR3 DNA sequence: TGCGCCAGCAGCGTTGGATCCAACTATGGCTACACCTTC.

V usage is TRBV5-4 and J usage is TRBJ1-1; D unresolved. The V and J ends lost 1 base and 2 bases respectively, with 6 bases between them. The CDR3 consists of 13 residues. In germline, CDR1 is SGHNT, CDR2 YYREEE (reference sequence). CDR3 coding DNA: TGTGCCAGCAGCTTGCCAGCCAACACTGAAGCTTTCTTT. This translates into CASSLPANTEAFF.

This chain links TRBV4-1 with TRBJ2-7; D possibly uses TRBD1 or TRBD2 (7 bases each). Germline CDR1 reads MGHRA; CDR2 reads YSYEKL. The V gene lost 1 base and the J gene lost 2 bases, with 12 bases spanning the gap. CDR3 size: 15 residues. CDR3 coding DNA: TGCGCCAGCAGCCAAGGACAGGGAGGGACCTACGAGCAGTACTTC. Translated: CASSQGQGGTYEQYF.

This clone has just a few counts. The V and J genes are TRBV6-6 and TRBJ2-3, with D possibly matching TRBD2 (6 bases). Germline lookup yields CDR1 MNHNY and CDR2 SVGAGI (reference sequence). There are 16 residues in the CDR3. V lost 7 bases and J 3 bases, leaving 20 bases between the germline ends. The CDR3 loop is CASTTLAGRGTDTQYF. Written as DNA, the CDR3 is TGTGCCAGCACCACACTGGCGGGGCGAGGGACAGATACGCAGTATTTT.

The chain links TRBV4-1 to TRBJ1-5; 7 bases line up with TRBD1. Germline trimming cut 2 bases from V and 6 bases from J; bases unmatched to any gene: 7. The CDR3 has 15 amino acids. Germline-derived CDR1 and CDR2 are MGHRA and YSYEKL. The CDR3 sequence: CASSQTGVWGQPQHF. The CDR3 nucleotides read TGCGCCAGCAGCCAAACAGGGGTCTGGGGTCAGCCCCAGCATTTT.